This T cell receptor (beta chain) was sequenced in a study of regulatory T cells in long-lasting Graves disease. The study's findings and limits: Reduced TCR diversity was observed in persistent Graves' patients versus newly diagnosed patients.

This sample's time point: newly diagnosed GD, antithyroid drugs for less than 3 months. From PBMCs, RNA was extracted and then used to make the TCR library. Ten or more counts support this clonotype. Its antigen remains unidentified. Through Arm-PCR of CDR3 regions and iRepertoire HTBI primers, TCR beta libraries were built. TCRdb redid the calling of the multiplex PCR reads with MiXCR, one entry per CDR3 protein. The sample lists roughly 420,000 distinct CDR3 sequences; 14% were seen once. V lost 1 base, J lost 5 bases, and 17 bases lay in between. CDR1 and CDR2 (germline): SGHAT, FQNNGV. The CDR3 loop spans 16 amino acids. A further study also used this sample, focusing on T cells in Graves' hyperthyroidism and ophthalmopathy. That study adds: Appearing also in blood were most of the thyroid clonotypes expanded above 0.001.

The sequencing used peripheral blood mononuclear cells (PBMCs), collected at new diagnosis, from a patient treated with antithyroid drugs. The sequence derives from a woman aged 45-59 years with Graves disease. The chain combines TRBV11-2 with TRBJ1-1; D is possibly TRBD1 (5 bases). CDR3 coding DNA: TGTGCCAGCAGCTTAGGGGTGTACGGGGGGTGGACTGAAGCTTTCTTT. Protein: CASSLGVYGGWTEAFF. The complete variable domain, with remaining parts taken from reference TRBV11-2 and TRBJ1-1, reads EAGVAQSPRYKIIEKRQSVAFWCNPISGHATLYWYQQILGQGPKLLIQFQNNGVVDDSQLPKDRFSAERLKGVDSTLKIQPAKLEDSAVYLCASSLGVYGGWTEAFFGQGTRLTVV.